This entry lists 16 T cell receptor beta chains sequenced from one sample in a study of cytomegalovirus exposure and HLA in healthy donors. Sequencing used immunoSEQ multiplex PCR; TCRdb keeps in-frame clones, though not all of them. In the table there are about 58,000 clones, under 95% of which are singletons. The sample was PBMCs. The receptors shown here come from a man between 18 and 29 years old in good health and CMV-seronegative.

For this clone: One end of the junction varies from germline; a read error may be responsible. The gene calls are TRBV7-7 and TRBJ2-5; 8 bases fit TRBD2. There are 14 residues in the CDR3. The germline V gene has CDR1 SSHAT and CDR2 FNYEAQ (reference sequence). The chain's CDR3 is CASSLGLARETQYF. The CDR3 DNA reads TGTGCTAGCAGCTTAGGACTAGCCCGAGAGACCCAGTACTTC.

This clone was seen once. The chain uses TRBV6-5 and TRBJ2-7; D remains ambiguous. This CDR3 comprises 12 residues. The V end lost 5 bases, the J end lost 5 bases, and 10 bases lay between the germline ends. Germline CDR1 and CDR2: MNHEY and SVGAGI. The DNA of the CDR3 is TGTGCCAGCAGTGATGAGAGGCACGAGCAGTACTTC. It specifies CASSDERHEQYF.

The chain links TRBV7-8 to TRBJ1-1, with D perhaps matching TRBD1 (5 bases). This CDR3 is built from 13 residues. The V end lost 5 bases, the J end lost 1 base, and 8 bases lay between the germline ends. Per the germline V gene, CDR1 is SGHVS and CDR2 is FQNEAQ. The CDR3 nucleotides read TGTGCCAGCAGCAAGACAGCGAACACTGAAGCTTTCTTT. Protein: CASSKTANTEAFF.

The gene calls are TRBV7-9 and TRBJ2-3, with a tentative D call TRBD2 (7 bases). Looked up from germline, CDR1 is SEHNR and CDR2 is FQNEAQ (reference sequence). The CDR3 length is 13 residues. The V gene lost 3 bases and the J gene lost 6 bases, with 10 bases spanning the gap. CDR3 residues: CASSFPGGDTQYF. The CDR3 DNA sequence: TGTGCCAGCAGCTTCCCGGGGGGCGATACGCAGTATTTT.

The chain links TRBV11-2 to TRBJ2-7; no reliable D call. V lost 2 bases to trimming and J lost 7 bases, with 12 bases between them. There are 13 residues in the CDR3. Germline lookup yields CDR1 SGHAT and CDR2 FQNNGV. The CDR3 region is CASSLYSTREQYF. The DNA of the CDR3 is TGTGCCAGCAGCTTATACTCTACCCGGGAGCAGTACTTC.

This chain connects TRBV10-3 to TRBJ2-5; weak D call: TRBD1 (5 bases). Germline assignment: CDR1 ENHRY and CDR2 SYGVKD. The ends were cut back, 10 bases at V and 5 bases at J, with 17 bases in the middle. The CDR3 loop spans 13 amino acids. This CDR3 reads CATRQIMRETQYF. CDR3 DNA: TGTGCCACCCGACAGATTATGCGGGAGACCCAGTACTTC.

V usage is TRBV7-9 and J usage is TRBJ2-1, with 8 nucleotides matching TRBD2. From germline, CDR1 is SEHNR and CDR2 FQNEAQ (reference sequence). The V segment lost 3 bases and the J segment 6 bases; nucleotides outside the gene matches: 7. The CDR3 has 15 residues. CDR3 bases: TGTGCCAGCAGCTTTTCCACTAGCGGAGTCAATGAGCAGTTCTTC. Its translation: CASSFSTSGVNEQFF.

The chain carries TRBV28 and TRBJ2-7, with a possible D match to TRBD1 (5 bases). Trimming took off 10 bases at V and 3 bases at J, with 19 bases between the two ends. CDR1 is MDHEN and CDR2 is SYDVKM in the germline V gene. The CDR3 extends over 14 amino acids. Written as DNA, the CDR3 is TGTGCCACAGGGTTAGGCGGTACCATCTACGAGCAGTACTTC. Translation gives CATGLGGTIYEQYF.

This CDR3 reads CATSSPGRGRLRETQYF. In DNA, the CDR3 is TGTGCCACCAGCAGCCCCGGGAGGGGGAGGTTACGAGAGACCCAGTACTTC. The chain employs TRBV15 and TRBJ2-5; TRBD2 aligns across 8 bases. Germline CDR1 LNHNV, CDR2 YYDKDF (reference sequence). V lost 3 bases to trimming and J lost 4 bases; unmatched junction nucleotides: 13. The CDR3 contains 17 residues.

The chain links TRBV5-1 to TRBJ1-4, with 11 nucleotides matching TRBD1. The ends lost 3 bases at V and 5 bases at J; junction bases unmatched: 3. This CDR3 comprises 15 residues. Germline CDR1 reads SGHRS; CDR2 reads YFSETQ. CDR3 bases: TGCGCCAGCAGCTCGGACAGGGGGCTAAATGAAAAACTGTTTTTT. Translating gives CASSSDRGLNEKLFF. Full variable domain (rest looked up from reference TRBV5-1 and TRBJ1-4): KAGVTQTPRYLIKTRGQQVTLSCSPISGHRSVSWYQQTPGQGLQFLFEYFSETQRNKGNFPGRFSGRQFSNSRSEMNVSTLELGDSALYLCASSSDRGLNEKLFFGSGTQLSVL.

This sequence joins TRBV5-6 and TRBJ2-7; 9 bases are shared with TRBD1. The V gene end was trimmed by 2 bases and the J gene end by 1 base; junction bases not matched to a gene: 10. The V gene's germline CDR1 is SGHDT and CDR2 YYEEEE. This CDR3 spans 17 amino acids. This chain's CDR3 is CASSFRGLGQGSYEQYF. DNA of the CDR3: TGTGCCAGCAGCTTTCGGGGCCTGGGACAGGGATCCTACGAGCAGTACTTC.

The chain employs TRBV28 and TRBJ2-7, with D perhaps TRBD1 (6 bases). The germline CDR1 and CDR2 sequences are MDHEN and SYDVKM. The CDR3 consists of 14 residues. Trimming shortened V by 6 bases and J by 5 bases, and 17 bases separated the two germline ends. The CDR3 nucleotides read TGTGCCAGCAGCCCTAGACAGGCCTCGGACGAGCAGTACTTC. Translated, it gives CASSPRQASDEQYF.

The chain employs TRBV28 and TRBJ1-1; 8 positions match TRBD1. Germline loops: CDR1 MDHEN, CDR2 SYDVKM. Trimming removed 4 bases from V and 0 bases from J; junction bases left unmatched: 4. The CDR3 extends over 15 amino acids. The chain's CDR3 is CASSSTGELNTEAFF. The DNA for the CDR3 is TGTGCCAGCAGTTCGACAGGGGAGCTGAACACTGAAGCTTTCTTT.

This chain joins TRBV27 and TRBJ2-3; TRBD1 might be the D (6 bases). The CDR3 is 13 amino acids. Germline V lookup: CDR1 MNHEY, CDR2 SMNVEV (reference sequence). V was pared by 8 bases and J by 5 bases, with 14 bases between. CDR3 nucleotide sequence: TGTGCCAGCGGGACCCAAGGGGGAGATACGCAGTATTTT. Amino acids: CASGTQGGDTQYF.

This clone was picked up one time. The chain couples TRBV7-8 to TRBJ2-7, with a tentative D call TRBD2 (5 bases). With 2 bases removed from V and 0 bases from J, the gap between germline ends came to 8 bases. This CDR3 is built from 14 residues. Germline lookup yields CDR1 SGHVS and CDR2 FQNEAQ. This chain's CDR3 is CASSLQGSSYEQYF. Written as DNA, the CDR3 is TGTGCCAGCAGCTTACAAGGGAGCTCCTACGAGCAGTACTTC.

The CDR3 sequence: CASSERSHTGAYEQYF. In DNA form, the CDR3 reads TGCGCCAGCAGCGAACGATCCCACACAGGGGCCTACGAGCAGTACTTC. The V call is TRBV4-1, the J call TRBJ2-7; TRBD1 aligns across 7 bases. This CDR3 spans 16 amino acids. Germline V CDR1 and CDR2: MGHRA, YSYEKL. The J segment lost 2 bases and the V segment lost 5 bases, leaving 12 bases of the junction unmatched.